This TCR beta chain stems from a study of blood T cell repertoires in COVID-19. Looking at the study overall: Both acute and convalescent COVID-19 samples were obtained from the United States, Italy and Spain. Sources were T cells, B-cell-depleted T cells, or PBMCs; the material itself was cDNA or gDNA.

The germline CDR1 and CDR2 sequences are MRHNA and SNTAGT. The CDR3 runs to 14 residues. Trimming shortened V by 0 bases and J by 7 bases, and 13 bases separated the two germline ends. Methods used by the authors: From reference gene primer amplification, estimates of nucleated cell counts were derived. Profiled with immunoSEQ multiplex PCR; TCRdb holds only in-frame clones, not every one. That table is the source of V, J and clone size, and D and trimming were worked out from the DNA. The sample has some 250,000 clones, 85% to 90% seen once; the top ten hold 0.99%. The sequence came from a woman between 40 and 55 years old who had recovered from COVID-19. The V call is TRBV6-4, the J call TRBJ2-7; maybe TRBD2 (5 bases). Source material: peripheral blood. In DNA, the CDR3 is TGTGCCAGCAGTGACTCGGTTGGCGGGCCTGAGCAGTACTTC. This gives the protein CASSDSVGGPEQYF.